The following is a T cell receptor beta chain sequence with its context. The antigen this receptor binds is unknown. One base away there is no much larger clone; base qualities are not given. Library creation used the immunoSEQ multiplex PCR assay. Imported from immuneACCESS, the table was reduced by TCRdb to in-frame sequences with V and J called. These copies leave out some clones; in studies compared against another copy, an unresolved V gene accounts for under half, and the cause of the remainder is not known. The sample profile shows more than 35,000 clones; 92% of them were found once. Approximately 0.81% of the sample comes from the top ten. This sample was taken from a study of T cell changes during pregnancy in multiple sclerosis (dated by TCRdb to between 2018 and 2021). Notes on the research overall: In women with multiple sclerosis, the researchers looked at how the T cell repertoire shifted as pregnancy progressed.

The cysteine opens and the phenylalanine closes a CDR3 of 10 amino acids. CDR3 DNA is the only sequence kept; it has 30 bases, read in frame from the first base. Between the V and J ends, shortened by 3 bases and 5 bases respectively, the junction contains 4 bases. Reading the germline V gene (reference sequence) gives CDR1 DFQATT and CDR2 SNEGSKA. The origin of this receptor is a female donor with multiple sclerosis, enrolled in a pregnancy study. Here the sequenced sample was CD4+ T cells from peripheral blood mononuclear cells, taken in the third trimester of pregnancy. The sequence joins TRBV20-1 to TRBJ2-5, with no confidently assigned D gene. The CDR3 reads CSASQETQYF. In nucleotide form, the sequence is TGCAGTGCTAGCCAGGAGACCCAGTACTTC.